This note documents a single TCR beta chain sequence. The sample originates from a study of cytomegalovirus exposure and HLA in healthy donors. TCRdb's copy holds only in-frame clones and misses some; the assay was immunoSEQ multiplex PCR. Of roughly 330,000 clones listed, about nine tenths are singletons. Germline V lookup: CDR1 SGHDT, CDR2 YYEEEE. The CDR3 contains 15 residues. J lost 2 bases, V lost 6 bases, and 11 bases had no gene match. The material sequenced was PBMCs. This sequence joins TRBV5-6 and TRBJ2-7; 7 bases are a match to TRBD2. The source is a woman in her 30s in good health and CMV-seropositive. CDR3 region: CASTLGLADAYEQYF. The DNA of the CDR3 is TGTGCCAGCACCCTCGGGCTAGCGGATGCCTACGAGCAGTACTTC.